The 5 T cell receptor beta chains presented below share a single source sample, sequenced in a study of T cells after yellow fever vaccination. TCRdb redid the calling of the 5' RACE reads with MiXCR, one entry per CDR3 protein. The table has over 45,000 distinct CDR3 sequences, more than 5.5% seen once. Sequenced material: CD8+ T cells sorted from PBMCs, taken on the day of the first yellow fever vaccination. The receptor set was obtained from a man aged 18-30 years who received the YFV17D yellow fever vaccine.

Here the CDR3 DNA reads TGTGCCAGCAGTTACTCAAAACGGGGCATCTATGGCTACACCTTC. Protein product: CASSYSKRGIYGYTF. The gene calls are TRBV6-5 and TRBJ1-2, with a weak D call TRBD1 (5 bases). Trimming removed 0 bases at V and 4 bases at J, with 12 bases between. This CDR3 is 15 amino acids long. The germline CDR1 and CDR2 sequences are MNHEY and SVGAGI.

At least ten counts were recorded for this clonotype. The rearrangement joins TRBV15 to TRBJ2-3; 11 nucleotides match TRBD1. Unmatched junction bases numbered 11, after V lost 5 bases and J lost 4 bases. The CDR3 has 17 amino acids. CDR1 and CDR2 from the germline V gene are LNHNV and YYDKDF (reference sequence). CDR3 residues: CATSQFRTGGGADTQYF. The CDR3 DNA follows: TGTGCCACCAGCCAATTTAGGACAGGGGGCGGTGCAGATACGCAGTATTTT.

The V gene is TRBV7-6, the J gene TRBJ2-1; 8 bases align to TRBD2. The germline gives CDR1 SGHVS, CDR2 FNYEAQ. The CDR3 is 14 amino acids. V lost 3 bases to trimming and J lost 6 bases; unmatched junction nucleotides: 4. This CDR3 reads CASSFGGAGNEQFF. CDR3 coding DNA: TGTGCCAGCAGCTTCGGGGGGGCGGGCAATGAGCAGTTCTTC. Variable domain in full (rest from reference TRBV7-6 and TRBJ2-1): GAGVSQSPRYKVTKRGQDVALRCDPISGHVSLYWYRQALGQGPEFLTYFNYEAQQDKSGLPNDRFSAERPEGSISTLTIQRTEQRDSAMYRCASSFGGAGNEQFFGPGTRLTVL.

Here the CDR3 reads CASATATEAFF. CDR3 bases: TGTGCCAGCGCGACGGCGACTGAAGCTTTCTTT. The chain couples TRBV3-1 to TRBJ1-1, with D unresolved. Between the trimmed V and J ends, which lost 8 bases and 5 bases, there was a span of 9 bases. Germline V gene data show CDR1 as LGHDT and CDR2 as YNNKEL (reference sequence). The CDR3 has 11 amino acids. Together with reference TRBV3-1 and TRBJ1-1, the CDR3 gives the full variable domain: DTAVSQTPKYLVTQMGNDKSIKCEQNLGHDTMYWYKQDSKKFLKIMFSYNNKELIINETVPNRFSPKSPDKAHLNLHINSLELGDSAVYFCASATATEAFFGQGTRLTVV.

J is TRBJ2-7 and V is TRBV11-1; no clear D. CDR3 length: 18 residues. The V gene's germline CDR1 is SGHAT and CDR2 FQDESV (reference sequence). The V gene lost 0 bases and the J gene lost 1 base, with 19 bases spanning the gap. DNA for the CDR3: TGTGCCAGCAGCTTAGCGGGCCGACGAGGCTCTGGGTCCTACGAGCAGTACTTC. Its protein product is CASSLAGRRGSGSYEQYF.